Detailed here is one T cell receptor (beta chain). This clonotype was recorded a few times. The target of this receptor is not known. No per-base quality is available; no much larger clone lies one base away. Libraries were prepared through 5' RACE. These reads were obtained on an Illumina HiSeq 2500. A second roughly 6 to 11 cycle PCR used a sample-barcoded 5' primer and a J-beta primer mix. A template-switch 5' adaptor carrying 12 random nucleotides introduced a unique molecular identifier onto each TCR beta cDNA molecule. Each sample yielded at least 2.5 million CDR3-containing paired-end reads. All of the RNA was converted into first-strand cDNA using the Mint cDNA synthesis kit, with a TRBC-specific oligonucleotide serving as the primer. All cDNA was treated with uracil-DNA glycosylase and then went through a first 18-cycle PCR with the universal primers M1SS and BC2_uni_R. The study's processing was this. For normalization, 1 million high-quality reads were randomly selected from each sample, with every read carrying a distinct molecular identifier. Reads with shared molecular identifiers were discarded instead of being binned into consensus sequences. MiTCR, with a Q25 quality threshold and the strictest error-elimination algorithm, was used for CDR3 identification, clonotype clustering and error correction. A nonparametric unseen species model using Euler transformation provided a lower-bound estimate of total TCR beta diversity. TCRdb's own reprocessing of the public reads used fastp at Q25 and MiXCR and kept productive beta chains. Rows with a matching CDR3 protein are joined into one entry that keeps the most common DNA and genes. What appears here as the V and J calls and clone size reflects TCRdb's work, not the paper's. Counted in this sample were 700,000 to 900,000 distinct CDR3 sequences; roughly 24% of them appeared once. The leading ten clones occupy about 3% of the sample.

The donors were some 39 Caucasian individuals from Russia, aged 6 to 90 years, who were systemically healthy. Ten milliliters of peripheral blood were collected from each donor into EDTA-treated Vacutainer tubes. Ficoll-Paque density-gradient centrifugation was used to isolate PBMCs, with at least 6 million per sample. Total RNA, at least 6 micrograms per sample, was extracted from PBMCs with Trizol reagent. Naive CD45RAhigh/CD27high T cell percentages were measured by flow cytometry on a PBMC aliquot from every donor. The CDR3 has 15 amino acids, counting the end cysteine and phenylalanine. CDR3 DNA is the only sequence kept; it has 45 bases, read in frame from the first base. V is shortened by 5 bases, J by 2 bases, and the region joining them spans 15 bases. Sequences LNHDA (CDR1) and SQIVND (CDR2) are obtained from the germline V gene (reference sequence). This sample is part of a study of blood T cells in healthy people across ages (dated by TCRdb to the mid-2010s). Describing the broader study: Template switching captured roughly one uniquely barcoded TCR beta cDNA molecule per two T cells in model experiments. Donors were grouped into four age groups: young (average 16 years), middle-aged (39), aged (over 55) and long-lived (just over 80). Age-related changes in TCR beta repertoire diversity were measured in the study by deep sequencing normalized with unique cDNA molecular identifiers. Using the same blood draw, the study looked at two additional independent replicas of 1 million unique cDNA reads for two donors, one aged 18 to 30 and the other aged 80 or older. The study at large found these results: Total diversity estimates from one million sequenced T cells were considered lower bounds and underestimates. Donor CMV infection status was unknown, potentially confounding age-related changes in expanded clonotypes. The percentage of naive T cells measured by flow cytometry correlated strongly with observed TCR beta diversity. Because profiling used bulk unsorted PBMCs, naive and antigen-experienced compartments could not be compared conclusively. Observed TCR beta diversity per million T cells fell roughly linearly with age, and a significant reduction was already apparent by age around 40. Compared with the aged group, more naive CD4+ T cells, fewer expanded clones and increased TCR diversity were shown by the long-lived group, suggesting age selection.

These data also featured in a second study, about T cells of mothers and their children. As the second paper documents: Nine systemically healthy Caucasian individuals served as donors, namely three mothers together with their six children. cDNA synthesis consumed the entire amount of extracted RNA, loaded at around 1.5 ug RNA in each 15 ul reaction. In the second PCR, the M1S primer added sample barcodes and 2-4 random nucleotides. Each mother yielded over 9.5 million TCR beta CDR3 reads and each child 2.5 million to 3.5 million reads. TCR recombination output is similarly shaped by thymic selection in related and unrelated pairs, with a minor effect exerted by inherited differences. Related mother-child pairs always showed normalized repertoire overlap that was slightly higher than in unrelated mother-child pairs, though the difference was never significant. With a sensitivity of about 100 clones per million clonotypes, no persistent microchimeric T cell clones were detected. The study used deep NGS to compare TCR beta repertoires of mothers and children, seeking features distinguishing related mother-child pairs from unrelated individuals. The mean age was approximately 41 +/- 4 years for the mothers and 11 +/- 4 years for the children. After adapter ligation with NEBNext reagents, the libraries were sequenced on Illumina HiSeq 2000 with 100+100 nt paired-end reads. To prevent cross-contamination, the mother and child libraries were prepared a month apart and were sequenced in separate runs. For each donor, between about 450,000 and 2,300,000 distinct TCR beta clonotypes were identified. Naive TCR beta clonotypes were estimated from low-frequency clonotypes matched to each donor's FACS-determined naive share, without sorting.

The V and J genes are TRBV19 and TRBJ1-1; the D gene is possibly TRBD1, with 5 bases matching. The sequencing input was blood. The source of this sequence is a boy between 10 and 17 years old in good health. The CDR3 loop reads CASSPRGEVNTEAFF. The nucleotides are TGTGCCAGTAGTCCCCGAGGGGAGGTCAACACTGAAGCTTTCTTT. With the portions outside the CDR3 filled from the reference TRBV19 and TRBJ1-1 genes, the complete variable region becomes DGGITQSPKYLFRKEGQNVTLSCEQNLNHDAMYWYRQDPGQGLRLIYYSQIVNDFQKGDIAEGYSVSREKKESFPLTVTSAQKNPTAFYLCASSPRGEVNTEAFFGQGTRLTVV.